This T cell receptor (beta chain) was identified in a study of post-analysis software for immune sequencing data. Study details: Some patients lacked subtype; others had relapsing-remitting, secondary progressive or progressive-relapsing disease.

Tagging with unique molecular identifiers was a feature of the TCR beta cDNA libraries. Yield was some 540,000 cDNA molecules from about 0.94 to 9.7 million T cells. TCRdb re-analysed the PCR reads in MiXCR, keeping a single row per CDR3 protein. The table shows about 820,000 distinct CDR3 sequences, with roughly 50% occurring only once. Germline V gene lookup returns CDR1 SQVTM and CDR2 ANQGSEA. V lost 4 bases, J lost 2 bases, and 12 bases lay in between. CDR3 length: 13 residues. This clonotype was seen repeatedly, ten times or more. What it binds is unknown. Whole-study findings and limits: Same-batch samples co-clustered strongly by F measure. The five TRBV segments detected at higher frequency in patients than in controls included TRBV5-6, TRBV5-1 and TRBV20-1. Versus controls, multiple sclerosis patients showed significantly lower diversity (normalized Chao1).

Source material: blood. This chain uses TRBV29-1 with TRBJ2-7, with D possibly being TRBD1 (6 bases). The TCR comes from a girl aged 5 to 17 with multiple sclerosis. In DNA, the CDR3 is TGCAGCGTTGTTAACAGGGCTACCTACGAGCAGTACTTC. This gives the protein CSVVNRATYEQYF.